The 2 T cell receptor beta chains given below trace back to one sample, sequenced in a study of blood T cell repertoires in COVID-19. TCRdb's copy holds only in-frame clones and misses some; the assay was immunoSEQ multiplex PCR. Counted here are about 100,000 clones, about nine tenths occurring once; the ten biggest clones make up 0.85% to 1%. The specimen was peripheral blood. The origin of the receptors is a man between 60 and 70 years old with acute or convalescent COVID-19.

The CDR3 DNA sequence: TGTGCCAGCAGCCCACGGACAGGGACTGAAAAACTGTTTTTT. Translation gives CASSPRTGTEKLFF. V and J are TRBV3-1 (or the pseudogene TRBV3-2) and TRBJ1-4; the match to TRBD1 covers 8 bases. Germline values: CDR1 LGHDT, CDR2 YNNKEL (reference sequence). The CDR3 spans 14 residues. V shed 4 bases and J 7 bases; nucleotides not matched to a gene: 5.

This clone has just a few counts. The chain joins TRBV28 to TRBJ2-7, with a possible D match to TRBD1 (5 bases). V was pared by 3 bases and J by 4 bases, with 10 bases between. CDR3 length equals 13 residues. Germline CDR1 reads MDHEN; CDR2 reads SYDVKM. The chain's CDR3 is CASSFPDRYEQYF. Written as DNA, the CDR3 is TGTGCCAGCAGTTTCCCCGACAGATACGAGCAGTACTTC.